The 2 T cell receptor beta chains below were found in one sample sequenced in a study of T cells after posttransplantation cyclophosphamide. Sequencing used immunoSEQ multiplex PCR; TCRdb keeps in-frame clones, though not all of them. The sample is made up of around 10,000 clones, none counted only once. Busulfan-fludarabine conditioning, marrow transplant, and cyclophosphamide on days +3 and +4 were administered. The material sequenced was PBMCs, taken after allogeneic stem cell transplant with posttransplant cyclophosphamide. These receptors all come from a female patient in her forties or fifties who received an allogeneic stem cell transplant from a related donor, was CMV-positive, and had no GVHD. Some T cells may be graft donor cells.

This clone appeared a few times. With a much larger clone just one base away, this may be a read error. This sample includes further DNA sequences coding for the same CDR3. The rearrangement uses TRBV9 and TRBJ2-7; possible D gene TRBD1, 6 bases. CDR1 is SGDLS, CDR2 YYNGEE, per germline. V shed 8 bases and J shed 4 bases, with 22 bases lying between them. CDR3 length: 15 amino acids. The CDR3 is CASSFKQGTAYEQYF. In nucleotides, the CDR3 is TGTGCCAGTAGTTTCAAGCAGGGGACGGCATACGAGCAGTACTTC.

This clone was found many times. This sequence joins TRBV5-1 and TRBJ1-1; unclear D gene. The V gene lost 0 bases and the J gene lost 1 base, with 10 bases spanning the gap. Germline-derived CDR1 and CDR2 are SGHRS and YFSETQ. The CDR3 covers 15 residues. The CDR3, as DNA: TGCGCCAGCAGCTTGGTACCAGAGGGGAACACTGAAGCTTTCTTT. Amino acid sequence: CASSLVPEGNTEAFF.